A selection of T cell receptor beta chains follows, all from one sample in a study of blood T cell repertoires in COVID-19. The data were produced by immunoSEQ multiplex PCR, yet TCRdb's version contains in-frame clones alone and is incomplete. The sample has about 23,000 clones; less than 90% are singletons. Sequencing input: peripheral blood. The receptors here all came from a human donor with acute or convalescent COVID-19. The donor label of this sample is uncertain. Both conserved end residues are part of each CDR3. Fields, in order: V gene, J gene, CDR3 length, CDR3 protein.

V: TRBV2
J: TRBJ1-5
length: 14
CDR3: CASSERREGQPQHF

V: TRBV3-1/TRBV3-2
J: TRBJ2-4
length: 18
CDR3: CASSSGASGGTSKNIQYF

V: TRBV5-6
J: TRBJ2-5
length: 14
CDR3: CASSLRTGQETQYF

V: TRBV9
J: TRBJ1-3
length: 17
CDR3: CASSVSEGSHYRNTIYF

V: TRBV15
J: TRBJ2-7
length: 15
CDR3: CATSRDQAAIYEQYF

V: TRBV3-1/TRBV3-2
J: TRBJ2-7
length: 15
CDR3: CASSPSGGRGYEQYF

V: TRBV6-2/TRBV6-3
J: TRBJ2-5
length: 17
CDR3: CASSYNLQGARWETQYF

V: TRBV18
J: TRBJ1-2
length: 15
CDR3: CASSPLVGTGDGYTF

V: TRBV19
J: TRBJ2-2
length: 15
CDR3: CASDGQGQISGELFF

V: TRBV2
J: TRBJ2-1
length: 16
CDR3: CASSEMVAGIRSEQFF

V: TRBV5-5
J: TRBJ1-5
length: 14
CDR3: CASQGQGPNQPQHF

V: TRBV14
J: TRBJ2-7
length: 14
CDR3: CASSQGRGGYEQYF

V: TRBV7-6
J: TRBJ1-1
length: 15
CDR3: CASSLDNRANTEAFF

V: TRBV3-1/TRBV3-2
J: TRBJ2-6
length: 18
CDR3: CASSQHPGQSSGANVLTF

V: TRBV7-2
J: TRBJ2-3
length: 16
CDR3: CASSHGGASGGPTQYF

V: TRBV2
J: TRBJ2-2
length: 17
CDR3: CASSEVSLAGGTGELFF

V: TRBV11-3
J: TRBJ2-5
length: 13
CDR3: CASSQGGSETQYF

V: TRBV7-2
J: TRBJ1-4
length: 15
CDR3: CASSSGVGLNEKLFF

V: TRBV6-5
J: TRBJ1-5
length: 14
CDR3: CASSSRGNNQPQHF

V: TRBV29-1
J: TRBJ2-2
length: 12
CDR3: CSAAVYTGELFF

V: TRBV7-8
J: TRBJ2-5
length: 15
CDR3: CASSLDRGSIETQYF

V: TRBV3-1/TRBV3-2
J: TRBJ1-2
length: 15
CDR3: CASSQRMDTGNGYTF

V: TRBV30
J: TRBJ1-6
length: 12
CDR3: CAWSDHYSPLHF

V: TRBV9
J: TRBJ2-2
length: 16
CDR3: CASSVGASINTGELFF

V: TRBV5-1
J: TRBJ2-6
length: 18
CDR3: CASSSGGGPSSGANVLTF

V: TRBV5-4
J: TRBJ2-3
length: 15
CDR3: CASSEPGQSTDTQYF

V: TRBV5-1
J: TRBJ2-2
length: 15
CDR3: CASSPTGGDTGELFF

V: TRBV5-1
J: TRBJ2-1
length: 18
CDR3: CASSPGPRASGSVNEQFF

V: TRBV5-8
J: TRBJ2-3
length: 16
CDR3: CASSLGTGVVTDTQYF

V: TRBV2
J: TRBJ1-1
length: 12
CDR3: CASSEETAEAFF

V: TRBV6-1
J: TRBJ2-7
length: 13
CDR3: CASSEEGAGEQYF

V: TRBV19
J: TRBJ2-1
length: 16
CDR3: CASRPGTSGVYNEQFF

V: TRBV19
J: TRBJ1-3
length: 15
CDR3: CASSIGASSGNTIYF

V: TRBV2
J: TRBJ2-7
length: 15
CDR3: CASSKETGDRYEQYF

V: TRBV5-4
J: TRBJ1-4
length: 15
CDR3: CASSPRGATNEKLFF

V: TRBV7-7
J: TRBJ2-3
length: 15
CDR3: CASSLTGLRTDTQYF

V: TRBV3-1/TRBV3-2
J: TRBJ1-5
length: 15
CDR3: CASSQGRQGNQPQHF

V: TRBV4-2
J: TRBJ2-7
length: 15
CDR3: CASSPRPRGSYEQYF

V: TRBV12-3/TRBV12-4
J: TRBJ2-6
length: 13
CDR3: CASMRAGANVLTF

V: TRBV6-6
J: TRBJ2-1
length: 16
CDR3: CASSYGTGRSYNEQFF

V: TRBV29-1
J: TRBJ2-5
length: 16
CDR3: CSVAPARRQRGGTQYF

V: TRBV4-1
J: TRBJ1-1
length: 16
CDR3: CASSPRQGLVNTEAFF

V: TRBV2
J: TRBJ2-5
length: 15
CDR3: CASSILKGVGETQYF

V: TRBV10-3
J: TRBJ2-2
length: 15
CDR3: CAISPGTGGAGELFF

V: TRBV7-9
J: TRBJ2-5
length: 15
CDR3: CASSYLGTTQETQYF

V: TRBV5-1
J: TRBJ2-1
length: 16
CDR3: CASSLGGRGTYNEQFF

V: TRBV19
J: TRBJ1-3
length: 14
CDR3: CASTQDRGRNTIYF

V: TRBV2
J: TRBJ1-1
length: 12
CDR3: CASKGADTEAFF

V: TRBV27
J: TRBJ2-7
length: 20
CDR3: CASSSSGLAGTEFAPTKQYF